This entry concerns a single T cell receptor (beta chain). These data belong to a study of blood T cell repertoires in COVID-19. Study information: There were acute and convalescent COVID-19 samples, and they came from the United States, Italy and Spain.

The study recruited people aged 18 to 89 years across some 23 US areas. Assignments of participants to cohorts depended upon their own reported clinical history. Looked up from germline, CDR1 is SGDLS and CDR2 is YYNGEE. The V gene end was trimmed by 1 base and the J gene end by 2 bases; junction bases not matched to a gene: 4. The CDR3 sequence is 16 residues long. Study processing details: The assay estimated nucleated cells by amplifying reference gene primers. Generated by immunoSEQ multiplex PCR, the TCRdb table keeps only in-frame clones and is missing some. Clone size and the V and J calls come from that table; the DNA yielded D and trimming. Here the sample spans 260,000 or so clones, approximately 88% being singletons.

Sequencing was done on a sample of PBMCs or T cells enriched from blood (not recorded which). This TCR was recovered from a woman aged 40 to 50 with acute COVID-19. The chain carries TRBV9 and TRBJ1-3, with 9 positions matching TRBD1. CDR3 sequence (DNA): TGTGCCAGCAGCGTACGGGACAGGGAGGCTGGAAACACCATATATTTT. As protein: CASSVRDREAGNTIYF.